A selection of T cell receptor beta chains follows, all from one sample in a study of blood T cell repertoires in COVID-19. Clones were sequenced by immunoSEQ multiplex PCR, and TCRdb holds only the in-frame ones, with some missing. Of about 200,000 clones in the sample, approximately 90% were seen once. Material: peripheral blood. The receptors originated from a man over 45 with COVID-19, enrolled during active disease. Each CDR3 is given with its conserved first and last residue. Fields, in order: V gene, clone size, J gene, D gene, CDR3 protein, CDR3 DNA. A D gene is named only where the DNA matches it firmly. A clone size is listed for some rows: how often the clone was seen (once, few, many), or a class if it is expanded.

v_call: TRBV5-1; clone_size: -; j_call: TRBJ2-7; d_call: -; cdr3_aa: CASSLVGGEQYF; cdr3_nt: TGCGCCAGCAGCTTAGTCGGAGGCGAGCAGTACTTC
v_call: TRBV18; clone_size: -; j_call: TRBJ2-5; d_call: TRBD1; cdr3_aa: CASSPRQGTMLGAQYF; cdr3_nt: TGTGCCAGCTCACCGAGACAGGGGACGATGTTGGGGGCCCAGTACTTC
v_call: TRBV6-5; clone_size: -; j_call: TRBJ1-1; d_call: -; cdr3_aa: CASSYSTGSEAFF; cdr3_nt: TGTGCCAGCAGTTACTCGACTGGGTCTGAAGCTTTCTTT
v_call: TRBV9; clone_size: -; j_call: TRBJ2-5; d_call: -; cdr3_aa: CASSRTVQETQYF; cdr3_nt: TGTGCCAGCAGTAGGACTGTGCAAGAGACCCAGTACTTC
v_call: TRBV28; clone_size: once; j_call: TRBJ1-1; d_call: -; cdr3_aa: CASIMNTEAFF; cdr3_nt: TGTGCCAGCATAATGAACACTGAAGCTTTCTTT
v_call: TRBV7-9; clone_size: -; j_call: TRBJ2-1; d_call: TRBD2; cdr3_aa: CASSYGTSYNEQFF; cdr3_nt: TGTGCCAGCAGCTATGGGACTAGCTACAATGAGCAGTTCTTC
v_call: TRBV19; clone_size: few; j_call: TRBJ1-3; d_call: -; cdr3_aa: CASSKKRRLSSGNTIYF; cdr3_nt: TGTGCCAGTAGTAAAAAACGGAGACTGAGCTCTGGAAACACCATATATTTT
v_call: TRBV7-2; clone_size: -; j_call: TRBJ1-2; d_call: TRBD1; cdr3_aa: CASSPQQGAQGYTF; cdr3_nt: TGTGCCAGCAGCCCGCAACAGGGGGCGCAGGGCTACACCTTC
v_call: TRBV7-3; clone_size: -; j_call: TRBJ2-7; d_call: -; cdr3_aa: CASSLRGQASSYEQYF; cdr3_nt: TGTGCCAGCAGCTTAAGAGGGCAGGCCAGCTCCTACGAGCAGTACTTC
v_call: TRBV7-2; clone_size: -; j_call: TRBJ1-2; d_call: -; cdr3_aa: CASSPEPATGYTF; cdr3_nt: TGTGCCAGCAGCCCCGAGCCCGCCACCGGCTACACCTTC
v_call: TRBV5-1; clone_size: -; j_call: TRBJ2-7; d_call: TRBD2; cdr3_aa: CASSFGQREGLYEQYF; cdr3_nt: TGCGCCAGCAGCTTCGGGCAGCGGGAGGGCCTTTACGAGCAGTACTTC
v_call: TRBV5-6; clone_size: -; j_call: TRBJ2-5; d_call: -; cdr3_aa: CASSSPWGGAETQYF; cdr3_nt: TGTGCCAGCAGCAGCCCCTGGGGGGGGGCTGAGACCCAGTACTTC
v_call: TRBV5-1; clone_size: -; j_call: TRBJ2-7; d_call: TRBD2; cdr3_aa: CASSLEAGGLGEQYF; cdr3_nt: TGCGCCAGCAGCTTGGAAGCGGGAGGGCTAGGAGAGCAGTACTTC